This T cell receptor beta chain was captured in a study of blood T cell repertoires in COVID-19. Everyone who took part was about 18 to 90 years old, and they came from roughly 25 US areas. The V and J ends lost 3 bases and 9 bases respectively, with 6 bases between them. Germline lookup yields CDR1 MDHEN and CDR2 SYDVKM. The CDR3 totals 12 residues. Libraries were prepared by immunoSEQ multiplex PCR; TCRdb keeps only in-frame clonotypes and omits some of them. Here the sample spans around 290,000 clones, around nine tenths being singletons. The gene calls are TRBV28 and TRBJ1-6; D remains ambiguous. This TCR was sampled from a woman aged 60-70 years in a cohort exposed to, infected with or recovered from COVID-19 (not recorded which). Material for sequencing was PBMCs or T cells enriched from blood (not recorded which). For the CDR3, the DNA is TGTGCCAGCAGTTTGCGTGGTTCACCCCTCCACTTT. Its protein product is CASSLRGSPLHF.